This TCR beta chain was profiled in a study of T cells after yellow fever vaccination. In this sample, this clonotype turned up many times. Trimming cost V 4 bases and J 4 bases, with 14 bases left between them. Germline CDR1 reads MGHDK; CDR2 reads SYGVNS. The CDR3 is 15 amino acids. Researchers made TCR cDNA using 5'RACE template switching, and this step added a universal primer site and UMIs. TCRdb used MiXCR to reprocess the 5' RACE reads, holding one entry per CDR3 protein. This table holds some 320,000 distinct CDR3 sequences, approximately 4% found once. The chain couples TRBV25-1 to TRBJ1-5; possible D gene TRBD1, 5 bases. This sequence was found in a man aged 18 to 35 who received the YFV17D yellow fever vaccine. The specimen was PBMCs, collected 15 days after the yellow fever booster vaccination. The CDR3 protein is CASSGPGGDNQPQHF. CDR3 sequence (DNA): TGTGCCAGCAGTGGACCTGGGGGGGATAATCAGCCCCAGCATTTT.